This entry lists 24 T cell receptor beta chains sequenced from one sample in a study of CD8+ T cells in alopecia areata. Following extraction, RNA underwent reverse transcription to cDNA, which served as the sequencing template. The repertoire was sequenced with immunoSEQ multiplex PCR; TCRdb's copy has only in-frame clones and lacks some. The sample includes around 200,000 clones, 45% to 65% of them seen just once. Sample treatment: oral pan-JAK inhibitor, 5-10 mg twice daily. The sequencing here drew on CD4+ T cells sorted from blood, taken at week 4, from a patient treated with tofacitinib. Receptors were obtained from a human donor with alopecia areata.

The gene calls are TRBV4-2 and TRBJ1-2; TRBD1 aligns across 10 bases. Trimming removed 4 bases from V and 6 bases from J; junction bases left unmatched: 8. Per the germline V gene, CDR1 is LGHNA and CDR2 is YNFKEQ. This CDR3 is built from 15 residues. The CDR3 coding sequence is TGTGCCAGCAGCCCCCGGGACAGGGGACGAGATGGCTACACCTTC. It encodes CASSPRDRGRDGYTF.

The chain employs TRBV18 and TRBJ2-3; 7 nucleotides line up with TRBD1. The CDR3 runs 14 residues. Germline V lookup: CDR1 KGHSH, CDR2 LQKENI. The V segment lost 4 bases and the J segment 2 bases; nucleotides outside the gene matches: 3. This CDR3 is CASSRQGYTDTQYF. For the CDR3, the DNA is TGTGCCAGCTCACGACAGGGCTACACAGATACGCAGTATTTT.

This clone was observed a few times. The chain has TRBV10-1 and TRBJ2-3; possible D gene TRBD2, 5 bases. The ends were cut back, 0 bases at V and 8 bases at J, with 9 bases in the middle. This CDR3 contains 13 residues. Germline assignment: CDR1 WNHNN and CDR2 SYGVQD (reference sequence). CDR3 in amino acids: CASSESFGGTQYF. The CDR3, as DNA: TGCGCCAGCAGTGAGTCGTTTGGAGGTACGCAGTATTTT.

V is TRBV5-6 and J is TRBJ2-5, with D possibly being TRBD2 (5 bases). Trimming removed 4 bases at V and 6 bases at J, with 16 bases between. In germline, CDR1 is SGHDT, CDR2 YYEEEE. This CDR3 spans 14 amino acids. CDR3 in amino acids: CASSQVLREQTQYF. In DNA form, the CDR3 reads TGTGCCAGCAGCCAGGTTTTGAGGGAACAGACCCAGTACTTC.

The V call is TRBV1, the J call TRBJ2-5; no check of the table's D call, TRBD1, against the DNA was made. TRBV1 represents a pseudogene. The CDR3 consists of 16 residues. In DNA, the CDR3 is TGCACCAGCAGCCAACGACAGGGGGTGTTCCAAGAGACCCAGTACTTC. This translates into CTSSQRQGVFQETQYF.

The V and J genes are TRBV18 and TRBJ2-1, with 7 bases matching TRBD2. Trimming at V came to 3 bases and at J to 6 bases, leaving 8 bases not matched to a gene. This CDR3 has 15 residues. The germline V gene has CDR1 KGHSH and CDR2 LQKENI. For the CDR3, the DNA is TGTGCCAGCTCACCCTCGCTGGGAGGGGTCAATGAGCAGTTCTTC. Translated: CASSPSLGGVNEQFF.

V gene TRBV29-1 combines with J gene TRBJ1-2, with 8 bases fitting TRBD1. The CDR3 sequence is 14 residues long. Germline CDR1 and CDR2: SQVTM and ANQGSEA. V shed 8 bases, J shed 0 bases, and the junction held 8 bases outside the gene matches. The CDR3 coding sequence is TGCAGCTTTAAAACAGGGGGAGCTAACTATGGCTACACCTTC. Translated, it gives CSFKTGGANYGYTF.

This clone was seen just once. V is TRBV5-1 and J is TRBJ1-2; D is uncertain. The V gene lost 0 bases and the J gene lost 8 bases, with 5 bases spanning the gap. Per germline, CDR1 SGHRS and CDR2 YFSETQ. This CDR3 is 11 amino acids long. CDR3 nucleotides: TGCGCCAGCAGCTTGGACAGAGGCTACACCTTC. Translating it yields CASSLDRGYTF. The full variable domain, in which reference TRBV5-1 and TRBJ1-2 provide the parts outside the CDR3, is KAGVTQTPRYLIKTRGQQVTLSCSPISGHRSVSWYQQTPGQGLQFLFEYFSETQRNKGNFPGRFSGRQFSNSRSEMNVSTLELGDSALYLCASSLDRGYTFGSGTRLTVV.

This clone turned up a few times. J is TRBJ1-2 and V is TRBV29-1; D unclear. Between the trimmed V and J ends, which lost 1 base and 10 bases, there was a span of 16 bases. Germline-derived CDR1 and CDR2 are SQVTM and ANQGSEA. The CDR3 is 13 residues long. CDR3 residues: CSVEVSGNQPYTF. The CDR3 DNA reads TGCAGCGTTGAAGTTTCGGGGAACCAGCCCTACACCTTC.

V and J are TRBV2 and TRBJ2-3, with 8 nucleotides matching TRBD2. Germline CDR1 reads SNHLY; CDR2 reads FYNNEI. The CDR3 covers 16 residues. V trimming: 3 bases; J trimming: 2 bases; junction bases outside the gene matches: 7. For the CDR3, the DNA is TGTGCCAGCAGTGACCCAACTAGCGGATACACAGATACGCAGTATTTT. This translates into CASSDPTSGYTDTQYF. The variable domain in full, completed from reference TRBV2 and TRBJ2-3, reads EPEVTQTPSHQVTQMGQEVILRCVPISNHLYFYWYRQILGQKVEFLVSFYNNEISEKSEIFDDQFSVERPDGSNFTLKIRSTKLEDSAMYFCASSDPTSGYTDTQYFGPGTRLTVL.

This clone was observed a handful of times. V usage is TRBV29-1 and J usage is TRBJ2-7; D is uncertain. The CDR3 loop spans 12 amino acids. V gave up 4 bases and J gave up 0 bases, with 7 bases separating them. CDR1 and CDR2 from the germline V gene are SQVTM and ANQGSEA. DNA of the CDR3: TGCAGCGTTGGAGGAAACTCCTACGAGCAGTACTTC. Encoded protein: CSVGGNSYEQYF.

The V gene is TRBV7-2, the J gene TRBJ2-1; tentatively, D is TRBD1 (5 bases). Trimming took off 1 base at V and 0 bases at J, with 10 bases between the two ends. The germline CDR1 and CDR2 sequences are SGHTA and FQGNSA. The CDR3 totals 16 residues. CDR3 in amino acids: CASSLDTGSSYNEQFF. CDR3 nucleotide sequence: TGTGCCAGCAGCTTAGATACAGGCAGCTCCTACAATGAGCAGTTCTTC. The variable domain in full, completed from reference TRBV7-2 and TRBJ2-1, reads GAGVSQSPSNKVTEKGKDVELRCDPISGHTALYWYRQSLGQGLEFLIYFQGNSAPDKSGLPSDRFSAERTGGSVSTLTIQRTQQEDSAVYLCASSLDTGSSYNEQFFGPGTRLTVL.

This clone was observed a few times. The chain couples TRBV19 to TRBJ1-1; D remains unclear. This CDR3 region has 13 residues. Germline V lookup: CDR1 LNHDA, CDR2 SQIVND (reference sequence). V lost 4 bases, J lost 0 bases, and 6 bases lay in between. The CDR3 sequence is CASSNEVNTEAFF. CDR3 nucleotide sequence: TGTGCCAGTAGTAATGAAGTGAACACTGAAGCTTTCTTT.

The chain employs TRBV30 and TRBJ2-7, with D possibly matching TRBD2 (6 bases). Germline CDR1 GTSNPN, CDR2 SVGIG (reference sequence). The CDR3 extends over 14 amino acids. V lost 0 bases to trimming and J lost 5 bases, with 14 bases between them. CDR3 loop: CAWSVRSGPNEQYF. The CDR3 DNA is TGTGCCTGGAGTGTAAGAAGCGGGCCCAACGAGCAGTACTTC.

This chain links TRBV30 with TRBJ2-3; tentatively, D is TRBD2 (6 bases). This CDR3 is built from 12 residues. V was clipped by 7 bases and J by 4 bases, with 12 bases between them. Looked up from germline, CDR1 is GTSNPN and CDR2 is SVGIG (reference sequence). The CDR3, as DNA: TGTGCCTTTGGGACTTCTCCAGATACGCAGTATTTT. Protein sequence: CAFGTSPDTQYF.

The V call is TRBV7-8, the J call TRBJ1-5, with 8 nucleotides matching TRBD1. This CDR3 has 14 residues. The germline V gene has CDR1 SGHVS and CDR2 FQNEAQ. Trimming cost V 5 bases and J 1 base; bases outside gene matches: 1. The CDR3 here is CASSRDRSNQPQHF. CDR3 coding DNA: TGTGCCAGCAGCCGGGACAGGAGCAATCAGCCCCAGCATTTT.

This clone was counted between two and nine times. V and J are TRBV11-2 and TRBJ2-7, with D possibly TRBD1 on 6 matching bases. Per germline, CDR1 SGHAT and CDR2 FQNNGV. The CDR3 has 14 amino acids. V was shortened by 6 bases and J by 7 bases, with 19 bases between the two germline ends. The CDR3 region is CASRLRTDSREQYF. DNA for the CDR3: TGTGCCAGCAGACTGAGGACAGACTCTCGGGAGCAGTACTTC.

Concerning this clone: This specimen includes other DNA sequences encoding the same CDR3. The V and J genes are TRBV30 and TRBJ1-2; no clear D. Germline CDR1 is GTSNPN and CDR2 is SVGIG (reference sequence). V was clipped by 0 bases and J by 4 bases, with 6 bases between them. CDR3 length: 12 amino acids. DNA of the CDR3: TGTGCCTGGAGTGTATCTCCCTATGGCTACACCTTC. Encoded protein: CAWSVSPYGYTF.

A few counts support this clone. The chain carries TRBV27 and TRBJ1-3; D gene uncertain. The V gene lost 4 bases and the J gene lost 4 bases, with 14 bases spanning the gap. The germline V gene encodes CDR1 MNHEY and CDR2 SMNVEV (reference sequence). The CDR3 has 15 residues. Here the CDR3 reads CASSSNGLPGNTIYF. DNA of the CDR3: TGTGCCAGCAGTTCCAACGGTCTGCCCGGAAACACCATATATTTT.

The gene calls are TRBV6-5 and TRBJ2-6; TRBD1 agrees at 8 bases. V was clipped by 2 bases and J by 2 bases; unmatched bases: 2. Per germline, CDR1 MNHEY and CDR2 SVGAGI. CDR3 length: 16 residues. The CDR3 DNA follows: TGTGCCAGCAGTTACCAGACAGGGGCTGGGGCCAACGTCCTGACTTTC. It is translated as CASSYQTGAGANVLTF.

The chain combines TRBV7-9 with TRBJ1-2; 8 bases are a match to TRBD1. The CDR3 extends over 16 amino acids. V lost 3 bases, J lost 0 bases, and 6 bases stayed unmatched. Germline CDR1 reads SEHNR; CDR2 reads FQNEAQ (reference sequence). This CDR3 is CASSFATGDANYGYTF. The CDR3 DNA reads as TGTGCCAGCAGCTTCGCGACAGGGGACGCTAACTATGGCTACACCTTC.

J is TRBJ2-6 and V is TRBV7-2; 10 positions match TRBD1. Losses at the gene ends were 4 bases for V and 4 bases for J; bases not matched to a gene: 4. Germline V gene sequence: CDR1 SGHTA, CDR2 FQGNSA. The CDR3 contains 16 residues. CDR3 residues: CASSSGTGVGANVLTF. The CDR3 DNA reads TGTGCCAGCAGCTCCGGGACAGGGGTCGGGGCCAACGTCCTGACTTTC. The whole variable domain, filled in from reference TRBV7-2 and TRBJ2-6, reads GAGVSQSPSNKVTEKGKDVELRCDPISGHTALYWYRQSLGQGLEFLIYFQGNSAPDKSGLPSDRFSAERTGGSVSTLTIQRTQQEDSAVYLCASSSGTGVGANVLTFGAGSRLTVL.

The table lists this clone with a few counts. The V gene is TRBV19, the J gene TRBJ2-2; 10 nucleotides agree with TRBD2. This CDR3 contains 16 residues. From germline, CDR1 is LNHDA and CDR2 SQIVND (reference sequence). Losses at the gene ends were 7 bases for V and 7 bases for J; bases not matched to a gene: 12. CDR3 nucleotides: TGTGCCAGTATGGCCCCCAGCGGGAGGGCCAACGGGGAGCTGTTTTTT. Translated, it gives CASMAPSGRANGELFF.

The V call is TRBV7-9, the J call TRBJ1-5; D not resolved. The CDR3 length is 19 residues. CDR1 SEHNR and CDR2 FQNEAQ come from the germline V gene (reference sequence). The germline V and J ends were trimmed by 1 base and 0 bases, with 19 bases remaining between them. The CDR3 bases are TGTGCCAGCAGCTTAGTTGCGGGGTCTTCTACGATTAGCAATCAGCCCCAGCATTTT. Encoded protein: CASSLVAGSSTISNQPQHF.